This entry lists 21 T cell receptor beta chains sequenced from one sample in a study of blood T cell repertoires in COVID-19. Measured with immunoSEQ multiplex PCR; TCRdb has only the in-frame clones, and not every one. The data hold 150,000 to 200,000 clones, with roughly 93% observed a single time. Sequenced sample: peripheral blood. These receptors were collected from a woman aged 60-70 years with COVID-19, enrolled during active disease.

This chain links TRBV7-2 with TRBJ1-3, with D possibly being TRBD1 (5 bases). CDR3 length equals 15 residues. Trimming shortened V by 3 bases and J by 2 bases, and 11 bases separated the two germline ends. Germline V gene sequence: CDR1 SGHTA, CDR2 FQGNSA. CDR3 amino acids: CASSFLGGAGNTIYF. CDR3 nucleotides: TGTGCCAGCAGCTTCCTGGGGGGGGCTGGAAACACCATATATTTT.

The chain carries TRBV6-5 and TRBJ1-3; D not resolved. The V end lost 5 bases, the J end lost 4 bases, and 15 bases lay between the germline ends. This CDR3 region has 15 residues. Germline V lookup: CDR1 MNHEY, CDR2 SVGAGI. CDR3 DNA: TGTGCCAGCAGTCCCCGGGCGGGCTTGGGAAACACCATATATTTT. Protein sequence: CASSPRAGLGNTIYF.

In its sample, this clone was seen once. This chain links TRBV27 with TRBJ2-1, with 7 bases that match TRBD1. Germline V gene lookup returns CDR1 MNHEY and CDR2 SMNVEV (reference sequence). V trimming: 3 bases; J trimming: 13 bases; junction bases outside the gene matches: 6. The CDR3 extends over 12 amino acids. The CDR3 protein is CASSFRDSYQFF. DNA of the CDR3: TGTGCCAGCAGTTTCAGGGACAGCTATCAGTTCTTC.

The genes are TRBV11-2 and TRBJ2-3; D remains ambiguous. The ends were cut back, 0 bases at V and 0 bases at J, with 7 bases in the middle. Germline V gives CDR1 SGHAT, CDR2 FQNNGV. The CDR3 sequence is 15 residues long. The CDR3 nucleotides are TGTGCCAGCAGCTTAGAAACAGTTAGCACAGATACGCAGTATTTT. Residues: CASSLETVSTDTQYF.

The CDR3 here is CASSSTSGGGRLGETQYF. In nucleotides, the CDR3 is TGTGCCAGCAGCTCAACTAGCGGGGGGGGACGTCTGGGAGAGACCCAGTACTTC. The V gene is TRBV7-2, the J gene TRBJ2-5; 13 nucleotides agree with TRBD2. CDR1 SGHTA and CDR2 FQGNSA come from the germline V gene. J was trimmed by 4 bases and V by 4 bases; bases with no gene match: 12. The CDR3 loop spans 18 amino acids.

This clone was seen a single time. V usage is TRBV9 and J usage is TRBJ1-1, with D perhaps TRBD1 (6 bases). Germline V gene lookup returns CDR1 SGDLS and CDR2 YYNGEE. The CDR3 consists of 16 residues. V lost 3 bases and J 0 bases, leaving 15 bases between the germline ends. CDR3 DNA sequence: TGTGCCAGCAGCGCCTTCGGACAGACCGTGAACACTGAAGCTTTCTTT. Encoded protein: CASSAFGQTVNTEAFF.

This chain connects TRBV7-9 to TRBJ2-1; 8 nucleotides match TRBD2. Germline assignment: CDR1 SEHNR and CDR2 FQNEAQ (reference sequence). Unmatched junction bases numbered 2, after V lost 0 bases and J lost 7 bases. This CDR3 comprises 14 residues. The CDR3 region has the DNA TGTGCCAGCAGCTTAGCAGCGGGGGCAAATGAGCAGTTCTTC. It is translated as CASSLAAGANEQFF. Using reference TRBV7-9 and TRBJ2-1 for the parts outside the CDR3, the full variable domain is DTGVSQNPRHKITKRGQNVTFRCDPISEHNRLYWYRQTLGQGPEFLTYFQNEAQLEKSRLLSDRFSAERPKGSFSTLEIQRTEQGDSAMYLCASSLAAGANEQFFGPGTRLTVL.

This chain links TRBV19 with TRBJ1-4, with 10 bases aligning to TRBD1. The CDR3 is 15 residues long. CDR1 and CDR2 from the germline V gene are LNHDA and SQIVND (reference sequence). J gave up 6 bases and V 7 bases, and 8 bases lay outside the gene matches. The CDR3 DNA reads TGTGCCAGTAATCCCGCGGGGACAGGGGATGAAAAACTGTTTTTT. Translated, it gives CASNPAGTGDEKLFF.

This clone was picked up one time. At one of its ends the junction is not consistent with the germline gene, which may arise from a read error. V gene TRBV7-7 combines with J gene TRBJ2-3, with a possible D match to TRBD2 (7 bases). Germline V lookup: CDR1 SSHAT, CDR2 FNYEAQ (reference sequence). This CDR3 contains 15 residues. CDR3 residues: CASSPGRGSTDTQYF. In DNA, the CDR3 is TGTGCTAGCAGCCCGGGGAGGGGGAGCACAGATACGCAGTATTTT.

The chain couples TRBV18 to TRBJ1-1; D is uncertain. Germline-derived CDR1 and CDR2 are KGHSH and LQKENI. The CDR3 loop spans 13 amino acids. The V end lost 5 bases, the J end lost 8 bases, and 15 bases lay between the germline ends. CDR3 sequence: CASSSSQTLEAFF. The CDR3 nucleotides read TGTGCCAGCTCATCGTCTCAGACACTCGAAGCTTTCTTT.

This chain connects TRBV6-2 or TRBV6-3 to TRBJ1-2; no reliable D call. The CDR3 totals 13 residues. The germline V gene has CDR1 MNHEY and CDR2 SVGEGT. V lost 2 bases, J lost 3 bases, and 7 bases lay in between. CDR3 region: CASSYPGDYGYTF. The DNA for the CDR3 is TGTGCCAGCAGTTACCCCGGGGACTATGGCTACACCTTC.

The CDR3 protein is CASSLQAVNTEAFF. CDR3 sequence (DNA): TGTGCCAGCAGTTTACAGGCCGTGAACACTGAAGCTTTCTTT. The chain is built from TRBV27 and TRBJ1-1; the D is unclear. Germline-derived CDR1 and CDR2 are MNHEY and SMNVEV (reference sequence). This CDR3 is built from 14 residues. V was cut by 2 bases and J by 0 bases, with 7 bases left in between.

This chain uses TRBV18 with TRBJ1-3; weak D call: TRBD1 (6 bases). Trimming shortened V by 4 bases and J by 1 base, and 14 bases separated the two germline ends. Germline loops: CDR1 KGHSH, CDR2 LQKENI. The CDR3 runs 16 residues. CDR3: CASSHRAESSGNTIYF. The CDR3 DNA sequence: TGTGCCAGCTCACACAGGGCAGAGTCTTCTGGAAACACCATATATTTT.

The J gene is TRBJ2-1, the V gene TRBV6-5; D is possibly TRBD1 (6 bases). Deletions cut 2 bases from V and 10 bases from J, with 21 bases between. CDR1 is MNHEY and CDR2 is SVGAGI in the germline V gene. The CDR3 has 16 residues. CDR3 residues: CASSYTGHRATREQFF. The CDR3 bases are TGTGCCAGCAGTTACACGGGACATAGGGCTACTAGAGAGCAGTTCTTC.

V is TRBV19 and J is TRBJ2-5; 16 bases line up with TRBD2. The CDR3 has 16 amino acids. Trimming at V came to 6 bases and at J to 5 bases, leaving 6 bases not matched to a gene. CDR1 is LNHDA and CDR2 is SQIVND in the germline V gene (reference sequence). The CDR3 DNA follows: TGTGCCAGTAGCAAGGGACTAGCGGGGGGGATTGAGACCCAGTACTTC. Encoded protein: CASSKGLAGGIETQYF.

This clone was observed a single time. This chain joins TRBV14 and TRBJ1-4; D is possibly TRBD1 (5 bases). Trimming pared 4 bases from V and 2 bases from J, leaving 8 bases between. This CDR3 comprises 14 residues. The germline V gene has CDR1 SGHDN and CDR2 FVKESK. The CDR3 DNA sequence: TGTGCCAGCAGCCCCAGGGTTACTAATGAAAAACTGTTTTTT. It is translated as CASSPRVTNEKLFF.

The V call is TRBV6-1, the J call TRBJ2-7, with 9 bases identical to TRBD1. V was pared by 3 bases and J by 13 bases, with 7 bases of the junction left unmatched. The germline V gene has CDR1 MNHNS and CDR2 SASEGT. CDR3 size: 12 residues. The DNA for the CDR3 is TGTGCCAGCAGTGAGGCCCGGGACAGGGACTACTTC. Translated, it gives CASSEARDRDYF.

This sequence joins TRBV19 and TRBJ1-1; 9 bases match TRBD1. Germline V gene sequence: CDR1 LNHDA, CDR2 SQIVND (reference sequence). The CDR3 runs to 15 residues. The trim removed 8 bases at V and 8 bases at J, leaving 15 bases unmatched. CDR3 coding DNA: TGTGCCAGTTCCCAAAGGTGGGGGACAGGGAGGGAAGCTTTCTTT. Translation: CASSQRWGTGREAFF.

In this sample, this clone turned up once. This chain links TRBV5-1 with TRBJ1-1; 10 bases align to TRBD1. The ends lost 3 bases at V and 4 bases at J; junction bases unmatched: 3. This CDR3 has 14 amino acids. The germline V gene encodes CDR1 SGHRS and CDR2 YFSETQ. CDR3 nucleotide sequence: TGCGCCAGCAGCTGGGACAGGGGAACCACTGAAGCTTTCTTT. Translated, it gives CASSWDRGTTEAFF.

This clone has only one observation. The chain has TRBV5-1 and TRBJ1-2; TRBD1 agrees at 9 bases. The CDR3 has 17 amino acids. The ends lost 5 bases at V and 3 bases at J; junction bases unmatched: 14. Germline CDR1 and CDR2: SGHRS and YFSETQ. The CDR3 reads CASRLSARDRAHYGYTF. The CDR3 DNA reads as TGCGCCAGCAGGTTATCTGCCAGGGACAGGGCGCACTATGGCTACACCTTC.

This clone has only one observation. The conserved closing phenylalanine or tryptophan is absent in this CDR3, likely reflecting a read error. This CDR3 is CASRPADRVTKNIQYL. The CDR3 nucleotides are TGTGCCAGCAGACCCGCGGACAGGGTGACCAAAAACATTCAGTACCTC. The genes are TRBV28 and TRBJ2-4; 8 bases match TRBD1. V trimming: 6 bases; J trimming: 2 bases; junction bases outside the gene matches: 9. Germline V gene data show CDR1 as MDHEN and CDR2 as SYDVKM. The CDR3 spans 16 residues.